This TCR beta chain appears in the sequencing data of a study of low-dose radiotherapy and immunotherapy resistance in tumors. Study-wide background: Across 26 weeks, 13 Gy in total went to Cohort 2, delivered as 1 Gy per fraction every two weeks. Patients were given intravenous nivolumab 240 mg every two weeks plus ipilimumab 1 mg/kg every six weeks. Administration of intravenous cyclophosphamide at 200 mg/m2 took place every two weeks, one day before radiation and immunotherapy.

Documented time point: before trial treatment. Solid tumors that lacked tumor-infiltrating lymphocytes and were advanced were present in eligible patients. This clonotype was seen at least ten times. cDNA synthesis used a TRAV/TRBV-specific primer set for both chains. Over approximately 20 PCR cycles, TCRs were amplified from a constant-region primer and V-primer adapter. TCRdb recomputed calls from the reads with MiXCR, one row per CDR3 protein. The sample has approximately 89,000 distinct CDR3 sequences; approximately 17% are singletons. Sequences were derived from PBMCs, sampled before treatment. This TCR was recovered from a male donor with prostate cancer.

The CDR3 DNA reads as TGTGCCAGCACGGGGGTGGAGAACAATTCACCCCTCCACTTT. Translated: CASTGVENNSPLHF. This sequence joins TRBV6-5 and TRBJ1-6; D perhaps matches TRBD1 (5 bases). The germline V gene has CDR1 MNHEY and CDR2 SVGAGI. The V end was cut by 7 bases, the J end by 7 bases, with 14 bases between. This CDR3 comprises 14 residues.